This is a list of T cell receptor beta chains from one sample in a study of CD8 T cells in ankylosing spondylitis. From the 5' RACE reads, TCRdb called clonotypes with MiXCR, one entry per CDR3 protein. This sample has over 200,000 distinct CDR3 sequences, with over 9.5% found just once. Sample: blood, either unsorted or a sorted T cell fraction (not recorded which). All receptors come from a male donor with ankylosing spondylitis or in good health (not recorded which). The CDR3 runs from the conserved cysteine through the conserved F or W. The D gene is left open where the match is weak. Rows give clone size only sometimes, using once, few, many, or a class for an expanded clone.

j_call: TRBJ2-5
clone_size: few
d_call: TRBD2
v_call: TRBV7-8
cdr3_nt: TGTGCCAGCAGCCGACTAGCGGGGAACGGTAGGGAGACCCAGTACTTC
cdr3_aa: CASSRLAGNGRETQYF

j_call: TRBJ2-2
clone_size: NA
d_call: TRBD2
v_call: TRBV18
cdr3_nt: TGTGCCAGCCCCAGGGCTAGCGGGGTCCTGAACACCGGGGAGCTGTTTTTT
cdr3_aa: CASPRASGVLNTGELFF

j_call: TRBJ2-7
clone_size: few
d_call: NA
v_call: TRBV29-1
cdr3_nt: TGCACTGCGGGACAGTCCTACGAGCAGTACTTC
cdr3_aa: CTAGQSYEQYF

j_call: TRBJ2-7
clone_size: NA
d_call: NA
v_call: TRBV20-1
cdr3_nt: TGCAGTGCTAGAATCGGCAGGGACGAGCAGTACTTC
cdr3_aa: CSARIGRDEQYF

j_call: TRBJ2-3
clone_size: NA
d_call: NA
v_call: TRBV7-2
cdr3_nt: TGTGCCAGCAAGATGCAGGGGAACACAGATACGCAGTATTTT
cdr3_aa: CASKMQGNTDTQYF

j_call: TRBJ2-7
clone_size: NA
d_call: NA
v_call: TRBV7-8
cdr3_nt: TGTGCCAGCAGACTAGGGGGGAGGGGGCTTGACACCTACGAGCAGTACTTC
cdr3_aa: CASRLGGRGLDTYEQYF

j_call: TRBJ1-2
clone_size: NA
d_call: NA
v_call: TRBV5-1
cdr3_nt: TGCGCCAGCAGCTTGGTTGGTGACAGCATCTATGGCTACACCTTC
cdr3_aa: CASSLVGDSIYGYTF

j_call: TRBJ1-2
clone_size: many
d_call: NA
v_call: TRBV6-5
cdr3_nt: TGTGCCGCCGGAAGAGACTATGGCTACACCTTC
cdr3_aa: CAAGRDYGYTF

j_call: TRBJ2-1
clone_size: many
d_call: NA
v_call: TRBV5-1
cdr3_nt: TGCGCCAGCAGCTTGGGCCAAACCTACAATGAGCAGTTCTTC
cdr3_aa: CASSLGQTYNEQFF

j_call: TRBJ2-3
clone_size: many
d_call: TRBD2
v_call: TRBV9
cdr3_nt: TGTGCCAGCAGCGCCATTCAGACTAGCGAATCCACAGATACGCAGTATTTT
cdr3_aa: CASSAIQTSESTDTQYF

j_call: TRBJ2-3
clone_size: NA
d_call: NA
v_call: TRBV3-1
cdr3_nt: TGTGCCAGCAGCCAAAGGGGCACAGATACGCAGTATTTT
cdr3_aa: CASSQRGTDTQYF

j_call: TRBJ1-3
clone_size: many
d_call: NA
v_call: TRBV7-2
cdr3_nt: TGTGCCAGCAGCTTAACTCAGGATAAGAACACCATATATTTT
cdr3_aa: CASSLTQDKNTIYF

j_call: TRBJ2-7
clone_size: few
d_call: NA
v_call: TRBV28
cdr3_nt: TGTGCCAGCAGTTTAAGTTCCCTCGCCCAGTACTTC
cdr3_aa: CASSLSSLAQYF

j_call: TRBJ2-5
clone_size: many
d_call: NA
v_call: TRBV20-1
cdr3_nt: TGCAGTGCTTTCGCTAGGGGCACTAAGGGGGAGACCCAGTACTTC
cdr3_aa: CSAFARGTKGETQYF

j_call: TRBJ2-5
clone_size: NA
d_call: TRBD2
v_call: TRBV5-6
cdr3_nt: TGTGCCAGCAGCTCAACGACTAGCGGAGTGTACCAAGAGACCCAGTACTTC
cdr3_aa: CASSSTTSGVYQETQYF

j_call: TRBJ2-2
clone_size: NA
d_call: NA
v_call: TRBV4-2
cdr3_nt: TGTGCCAGCAGCCAAGGCAGACGCACCGGGGAGCTGTTTTTT
cdr3_aa: CASSQGRRTGELFF

j_call: TRBJ2-6
clone_size: many
d_call: TRBD1
v_call: TRBV12-3/TRBV12-4
cdr3_nt: TGTGCCAGCAGCACGGGACAGGGATCTGGGGCCAACGTCCTGACTTTC
cdr3_aa: CASSTGQGSGANVLTF

j_call: TRBJ2-5
clone_size: NA
d_call: NA
v_call: TRBV5-1
cdr3_nt: TGCGCCAGCAGCTGGCTGGCAGGGCAAGAGACCCAGTACTTC
cdr3_aa: CASSWLAGQETQYF

j_call: TRBJ2-1
clone_size: many
d_call: TRBD1
v_call: TRBV5-1
cdr3_nt: TGCGCCAGCAGCAGCAAACAGGGGGCTCCCAATGAGCAGTTCTTC
cdr3_aa: CASSSKQGAPNEQFF

j_call: TRBJ2-7
clone_size: many
d_call: TRBD2
v_call: TRBV20-1
cdr3_nt: TGCAGTGCTACTCTGCCGGGGGGACTAGGGGGCTACGAGCAGTACTTC
cdr3_aa: CSATLPGGLGGYEQYF

j_call: TRBJ1-1
clone_size: many
d_call: NA
v_call: TRBV5-1
cdr3_nt: TGCGCCAGCAGCCCAGCGGGGGCGTACTTGAACACTGAAGCTTTCTTT
cdr3_aa: CASSPAGAYLNTEAFF

j_call: TRBJ1-1
clone_size: many
d_call: NA
v_call: TRBV28
cdr3_nt: TGTGCCAGCAGTTCGGTTCCCCCTGAAGCTTTCTTT
cdr3_aa: CASSSVPPEAFF

j_call: TRBJ2-7
clone_size: many
d_call: TRBD1
v_call: TRBV24-1
cdr3_nt: TGTGCCACCAGTGACTCGGGACAGGGTTTCTACGAGCAGTACTTC
cdr3_aa: CATSDSGQGFYEQYF

j_call: TRBJ2-3
clone_size: NA
d_call: NA
v_call: TRBV12-3/TRBV12-4
cdr3_nt: TGTGCCAGCAGTTTAGCTCCGTACTCAGATACGCAGTATTTT
cdr3_aa: CASSLAPYSDTQYF

j_call: TRBJ2-7
clone_size: NA
d_call: TRBD2
v_call: TRBV29-1
cdr3_nt: TGCAGCGTTGACCTACTAGCGGGGGGGCCCGGCGAGCAGTACTTC
cdr3_aa: CSVDLLAGGPGEQYF

j_call: TRBJ2-2
clone_size: many
d_call: NA
v_call: TRBV28
cdr3_nt: TGTGCCAGCAGTTTAGGAACGTGGCGTTGGGACACCGGGGAGCTGTTTTTT
cdr3_aa: CASSLGTWRWDTGELFF

j_call: TRBJ1-1
clone_size: NA
d_call: TRBD1
v_call: TRBV27
cdr3_nt: TGTGCCAGCAGTATGGGGACAGACCTCACTGAAGCTTTCTTT
cdr3_aa: CASSMGTDLTEAFF

j_call: TRBJ2-1
clone_size: NA
d_call: NA
v_call: TRBV2
cdr3_nt: TGTGCCAGCAGTGGGGAGGGGGCGGATGAGCAGTTCTTC
cdr3_aa: CASSGEGADEQFF

j_call: TRBJ2-5
clone_size: NA
d_call: NA
v_call: TRBV7-8
cdr3_nt: TGTGCCAGCAGCTTAGACGAGGGGACCCTCCAAGAGACCCAGTACTTC
cdr3_aa: CASSLDEGTLQETQYF